The clone carrying this TCR beta chain appeared a single time. The target antigen is unknown. The data stem from a study of cytomegalovirus exposure and HLA in healthy donors. Study-wide background: Out of 150 million to 200 million T cells, an earlier analysis found more than 95 million unique TCR beta sequences in total. General observations from the study: When a later analysis was performed, an Asian-associated ancestry cluster reportedly had fewer N-insertions than the roughly 700-donor mean.

The PCR contained 60 Vbeta and 13 Jbeta primers. Sequenced by immunoSEQ multiplex PCR; TCRdb stores in-frame clones only, minus some. The sample has tens of thousands of clones, around three quarters seen once. This TCR was recovered from a man in his 60s in good health and CMV-seronegative. Specimen: PBMCs.

The CDR3 DNA is TGCAGTGCCCGGACAGGGACCGGCTACACCTTC. This encodes CSARTGTGYTF. This sequence joins TRBV20-1 and TRBJ1-2, with 8 positions matching TRBD1. This CDR3 is built from 11 residues. Germline loops: CDR1 DFQATT, CDR2 SNEGSKA (reference sequence). V lost 6 bases to trimming and J lost 8 bases; unmatched junction nucleotides: 5.